The 2 T cell receptor beta chains below all came from one sample that was sequenced in a study of T cells in Graves' hyperthyroidism and ophthalmopathy. Amplification of TCR beta CDR3 regions was performed using RNA transcripts as template. First-round RT-PCR with HTBI primers amplified the TCR CDR3 region. One entry per CDR3 protein results from TCRdb running MiXCR on the multiplex PCR reads. Among about 400,000 distinct CDR3 sequences, about 14% were seen once, and the ten largest hold under 30%. The sequenced sample was blood. These receptors all stem from a man aged 45 to 65 with Graves' ophthalmopathy.

This clonotype was observed many times. This chain connects TRBV9 to TRBJ2-7; TRBD2 agrees at 10 bases. Germline CDR1 reads SGDLS; CDR2 reads YYNGEE. The CDR3 loop spans 16 amino acids. The V segment lost 0 bases and the J segment 4 bases; nucleotides outside the gene matches: 7. For the CDR3, the DNA is TGTGCCAGCAGCGTAGCGGCTAGCGGGAGTGTTTACGAGCAGTACTTC. Its protein product is CASSVAASGSVYEQYF.

This clonotype was found many times. The chain recombines TRBV28 with TRBJ2-7; D unresolved. The CDR3 spans 13 residues. The V end lost 8 bases, the J end lost 7 bases, and 18 bases lay between the germline ends. CDR1 and CDR2 from the germline V gene are MDHEN and SYDVKM. CDR3 sequence reads: CASRDTGRREQYF. The CDR3 DNA reads TGTGCCAGCCGAGACACGGGTCGTAGAGAGCAGTACTTC. Supplemented by reference TRBV28 and TRBJ2-7, the full variable domain reads DVKVTQSSRYLVKRTGEKVFLECVQDMDHENMFWYRQDPGLGLRLIYFSYDVKMKEKGDIPEGYSVSREKKERFSLILESASTNQTSMYLCASRDTGRREQYFGPGTRLTVT.